This T cell receptor beta chain was sequenced in a study of blood T cells in healthy people across ages (dated by TCRdb to 2013 to 2016). As for the study more broadly: Template switching captured roughly one uniquely barcoded TCR beta cDNA molecule per two T cells in model experiments. For two donors (one aged 18 to 29 and one aged 80 or older), the study analyzed two additional independent replicas of 1 million unique cDNA reads from the same blood draw. Age-related changes in TCR beta repertoire diversity were measured in the study by deep sequencing normalized with unique cDNA molecular identifiers. Donors were grouped into four age groups: young (average 16 years), middle-aged (roughly 37), aged (62) and long-lived (around 82). To avoid experimental bias, donors of different ages were spread randomly across the sequencing lanes. Overall study results and their limits: The percentage of naive T cells measured by flow cytometry correlated strongly with observed TCR beta diversity. Estimates of total diversity from one million sequenced T cells were regarded as lower bounds and underestimates. The CMV infection status of donors was not known, potentially confounding age-related changes in expanded clonotypes. Observed TCR beta diversity per million T cells fell roughly linearly with age, and a significant reduction was already apparent by age around 40. Bulk unsorted PBMC profiling prevented conclusive comparison of naive and antigen-experienced compartments. Compared with the aged group, more naive CD4+ T cells, fewer expanded clones and increased TCR diversity were shown by the long-lived group, suggesting age selection.

Systemically healthy Caucasian individuals from Russia, approximately 39 in total and aged roughly 6 to 90 years, were included as donors. Each donor gave approximately 9.3 milliliters of peripheral blood, collected into EDTA-treated Vacutainer tubes. Ficoll-Paque density-gradient centrifugation was used to isolate PBMCs, with at least 6.5 million per sample. Total RNA was extracted from PBMCs with Trizol reagent, with at least 5 micrograms obtained per sample. For every donor, flow cytometry on a PBMC aliquot measured the percentage of naive CD45RAhigh/CD27high T cells. The CDR3 contains 13 residues, cysteine and phenylalanine counted. Here the CDR3 DNA is all that survives: 39 bases in frame from base 1. V is cut back by 6 bases and J by 5 bases, with 3 bases in the junction unmatched. CDR1 and CDR2, per the germline V gene, are SGHTA and FQGNSA. The library was prepared using 5' RACE. Reads for this sample came from an Illumina HiSeq 2500. The second PCR ran for roughly 7 to 12 cycles and used a J-beta primer mix along with a sample-barcoded 5' primer. A unique molecular identifier was introduced onto each TCR beta cDNA molecule by a template-switch 5' adaptor carrying 12 random nucleotides. Each sample yielded at least 3 million CDR3-containing paired-end reads. The Mint cDNA synthesis kit, primed by a TRBC-specific oligonucleotide, was used to synthesize first-strand cDNA from all RNA. All cDNA was treated with uracil-DNA glycosylase and then went through a first 18-cycle PCR with the universal primers M1SS and BC2_uni_R. As for the authors' bioinformatics: Each sample was normalized by randomly selecting 1 million high-quality reads, each carrying a distinct molecular identifier. Instead of being binned into consensus sequences, reads that shared molecular identifiers were thrown out. CDR3 identification, clonotype clustering and error correction used MiTCR with a Q25 quality threshold and the strictest error-elimination algorithm. A nonparametric unseen species model using Euler transformation provided a lower-bound estimate of total TCR beta diversity. TCRdb itself trimmed the public reads at Q25 with fastp, ran MiXCR and retained productive beta chains. Each record represents a unique CDR3 protein, reported with the most common genes and DNA among its rows. For this entry, the V and J calls and clone size follow TCRdb and not the study's own pipeline. For this sample there are 1.5 million to 2 million distinct CDR3 sequences; roughly 50% appear just once. The ten top clones hold roughly 2.1% of the sample.

This clonotype has more than one count but fewer than ten. No cognate antigen has been identified for it. No clone much larger than this one lies a single base away; base qualities are absent. The chain was built from TRBV7-2 and TRBJ1-5; 8 bases in between match TRBD1. Material: blood. The TCR sequence derives from a woman between 40 and 55 years old in good health. The nucleotide sequence reads TGTGCCAGCAGGCAGGGGGCTTATCAGCCCCAGCATTTT. It codes for CASRQGAYQPQHF.